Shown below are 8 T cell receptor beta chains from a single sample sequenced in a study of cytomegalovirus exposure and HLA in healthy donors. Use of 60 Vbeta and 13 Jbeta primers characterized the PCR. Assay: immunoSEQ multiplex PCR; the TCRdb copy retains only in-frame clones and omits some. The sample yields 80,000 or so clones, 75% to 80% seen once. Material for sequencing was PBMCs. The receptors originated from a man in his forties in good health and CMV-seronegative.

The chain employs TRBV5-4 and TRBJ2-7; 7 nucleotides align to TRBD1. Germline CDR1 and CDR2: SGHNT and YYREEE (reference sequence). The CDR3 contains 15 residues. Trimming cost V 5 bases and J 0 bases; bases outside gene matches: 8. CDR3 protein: CASSSLRTGSYEQYF. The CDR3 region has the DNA TGTGCCAGCAGTTCCCTGCGGACAGGCTCCTACGAGCAGTACTTC.

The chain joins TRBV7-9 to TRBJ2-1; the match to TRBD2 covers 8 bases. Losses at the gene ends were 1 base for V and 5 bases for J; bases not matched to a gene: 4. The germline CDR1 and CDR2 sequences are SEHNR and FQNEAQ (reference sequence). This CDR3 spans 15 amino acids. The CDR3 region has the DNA TGTGCCAGCAGCTTAGGCAGCGGGAGAGACAATGAGCAGTTCTTC. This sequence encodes CASSLGSGRDNEQFF.

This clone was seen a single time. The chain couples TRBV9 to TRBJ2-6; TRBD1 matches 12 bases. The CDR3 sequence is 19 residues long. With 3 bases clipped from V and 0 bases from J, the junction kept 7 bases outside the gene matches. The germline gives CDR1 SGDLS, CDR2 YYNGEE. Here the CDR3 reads CASSGDRGRPPSGANVLTF. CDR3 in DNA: TGTGCCAGCAGCGGGGACAGGGGGCGACCGCCCTCTGGGGCCAACGTCCTGACTTTC.

Written as DNA, the CDR3 is TGTGCCAGCAGTATATATAGAGTCGAAGCTTTCTTT. Its translation is CASSIYRVEAFF. This sequence joins TRBV28 and TRBJ1-1; D is unclear. CDR3 length: 12 residues. Germline V lookup: CDR1 MDHEN, CDR2 SYDVKM. With 5 bases removed from V and 8 bases from J, the gap between germline ends came to 12 bases.

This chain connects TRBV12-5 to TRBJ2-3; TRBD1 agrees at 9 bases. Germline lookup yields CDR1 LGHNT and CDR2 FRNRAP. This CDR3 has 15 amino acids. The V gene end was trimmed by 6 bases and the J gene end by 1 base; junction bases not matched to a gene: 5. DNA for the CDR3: TGTGCTAGTGGCCAGGGACAGGGAGGCACAGATACGCAGTATTTT. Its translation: CASGQGQGGTDTQYF.

In DNA, the CDR3 is TGTGCCACCAGCAGAGTAGGGGTCGAGCAGTACTTC. The encoded protein is CATSRVGVEQYF. The chain is built from TRBV15 and TRBJ2-7, with D tentatively TRBD1 (5 bases). The CDR3 runs 12 residues. Trimming removed 1 base from V and 6 bases from J, with 7 bases in between. CDR1 and CDR2 (germline): LNHNV, YYDKDF (reference sequence).

The CDR3 loop reads CASNARDRGTNEKLFF. CDR3 DNA sequence: TGTGCCAGCAACGCACGGGACAGGGGAACTAATGAAAAACTGTTTTTT. The chain combines TRBV28 with TRBJ1-4; 10 nucleotides align to TRBD1. The CDR3 spans 16 residues. Germline-derived CDR1 and CDR2 are MDHEN and SYDVKM. J was trimmed by 1 base and V by 7 bases; bases with no gene match: 6.

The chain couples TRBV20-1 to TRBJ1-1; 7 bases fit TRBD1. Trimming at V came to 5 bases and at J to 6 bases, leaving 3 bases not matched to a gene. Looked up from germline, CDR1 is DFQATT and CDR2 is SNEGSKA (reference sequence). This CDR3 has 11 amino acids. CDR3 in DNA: TGCAGTGCTGGAGGGACAGCTGAAGCTTTCTTT. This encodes CSAGGTAEAFF.